This T cell receptor beta chain was retrieved from a study of identical twins. The CDR3 extends over 15 amino acids. Germline lookup yields CDR1 SNHLY and CDR2 FYNNEI. V shed 6 bases, J shed 8 bases, and the junction held 13 bases outside the gene matches. Regarding the study as a whole: With beta out-of-frame sequences, excess sharing by twins was weaker.

This clonotype was detected a few times. As yet, its antigen is unknown. A single record per CDR3 protein comes from TCRdb applying MiXCR to the 5' RACE reads. Of 200,000 to 250,000 distinct CDR3 sequences detected, roughly 13% appear once; the ten largest clones hold 4% to 5%. The data were also submitted as part of a second study, on yellow fever vaccine responses in identical twins.

The clonotype comes from a woman in her late teens or twenties in good health. The sequenced material came from memory (CD45RO+) T cells sorted from blood. The chain recombines TRBV2 with TRBJ2-1; 7 nucleotides agree with TRBD1. The chain's CDR3 is CASRGRQGRFDEQFF. The CDR3 coding sequence is TGTGCCAGCAGGGGGCGACAGGGCCGTTTCGATGAGCAGTTCTTC.